This T cell receptor (beta chain) was retrieved from a study of OX40 agonist ivuxolimab in advanced cancers. General study results and limits: On average, CD8+ T cells had more expanded clones than CD4+.

Clones were read by immunoSEQ multiplex PCR, and TCRdb kept only the in-frame ones, dropping some. The sample lists under 100,000 clones; 75% to 90% were seen once. If patients had autoimmune disease history or systemic immunosuppression, they were excluded. In its sample, this clone was seen a few times. The antigen is not known. With 0 bases removed from V and 0 bases from J, the gap between germline ends came to 11 bases. In germline, CDR1 is SGHTA, CDR2 FQGNSA. The CDR3 spans 16 residues. Specimen: CD4+ or CD8+ T cells sorted from blood, collected in a trial of the OX40 agonist ivuxolimab. This chain connects TRBV7-2 to TRBJ1-1; D remains ambiguous. The receptor was isolated from an adult with an advanced solid tumor such as melanoma, head and neck, liver or kidney cancer. In nucleotides, the CDR3 is TGTGCCAGCAGCTTAGCGGGTCTGGGAATGAACACTGAAGCTTTCTTT. Translation gives CASSLAGLGMNTEAFF.